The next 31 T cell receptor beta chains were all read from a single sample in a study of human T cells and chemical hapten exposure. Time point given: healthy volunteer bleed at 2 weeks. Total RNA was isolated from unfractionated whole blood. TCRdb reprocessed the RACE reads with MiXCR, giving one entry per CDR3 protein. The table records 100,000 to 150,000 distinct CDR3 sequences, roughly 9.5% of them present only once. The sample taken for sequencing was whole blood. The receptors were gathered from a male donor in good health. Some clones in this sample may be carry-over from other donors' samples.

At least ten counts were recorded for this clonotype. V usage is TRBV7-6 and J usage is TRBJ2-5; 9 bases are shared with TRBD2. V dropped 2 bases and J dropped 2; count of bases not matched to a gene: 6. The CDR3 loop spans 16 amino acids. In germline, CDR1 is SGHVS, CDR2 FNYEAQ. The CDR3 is CASSLRLAVMQETQYF. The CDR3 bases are TGTGCCAGCAGCTTACGACTAGCGGTTATGCAAGAGACCCAGTACTTC.

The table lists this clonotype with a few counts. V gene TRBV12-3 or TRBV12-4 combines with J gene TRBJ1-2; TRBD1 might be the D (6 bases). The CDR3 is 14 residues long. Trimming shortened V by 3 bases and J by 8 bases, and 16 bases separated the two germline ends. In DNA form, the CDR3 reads TGTGCCAGCAGTTTCCAGGCAGGGGCTATGGGCTACACCTTC. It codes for CASSFQAGAMGYTF.

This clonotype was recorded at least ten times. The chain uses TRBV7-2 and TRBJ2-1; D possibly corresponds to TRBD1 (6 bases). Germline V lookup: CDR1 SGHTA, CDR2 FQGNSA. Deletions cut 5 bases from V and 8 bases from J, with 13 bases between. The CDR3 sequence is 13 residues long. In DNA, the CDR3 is TGTGCCAGCAGCCCAGGGGCAGCACATGAGCAGTTCTTC. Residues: CASSPGAAHEQFF.

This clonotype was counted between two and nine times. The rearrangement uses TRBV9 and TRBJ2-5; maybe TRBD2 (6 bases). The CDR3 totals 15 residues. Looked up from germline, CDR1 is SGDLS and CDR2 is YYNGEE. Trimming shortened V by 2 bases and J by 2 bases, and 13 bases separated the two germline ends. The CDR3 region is CASSVFGTRQETQYF. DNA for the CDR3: TGTGCCAGCAGCGTTTTTGGGACTCGACAAGAGACCCAGTACTTC. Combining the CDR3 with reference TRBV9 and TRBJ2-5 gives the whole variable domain DSGVTQTPKHLITATGQRVTLRCSPRSGDLSVYWYQQSLDQGLQFLIQYYNGEERAKGNILERFSAQQFPDLHSELNLSSLELGDSALYFCASSVFGTRQETQYFGPGTRLLVL.

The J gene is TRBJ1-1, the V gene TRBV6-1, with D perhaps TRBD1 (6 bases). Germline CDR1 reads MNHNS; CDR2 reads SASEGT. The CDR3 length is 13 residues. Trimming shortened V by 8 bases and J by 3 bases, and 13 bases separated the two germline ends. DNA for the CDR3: TGTGCCAGCCGCACAGGGCGGCACACTGAAGCTTTCTTT. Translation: CASRTGRHTEAFF.

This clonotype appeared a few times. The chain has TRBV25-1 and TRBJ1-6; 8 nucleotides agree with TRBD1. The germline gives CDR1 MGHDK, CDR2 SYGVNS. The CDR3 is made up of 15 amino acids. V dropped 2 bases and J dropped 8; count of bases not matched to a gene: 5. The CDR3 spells CASSEGAGGYSPLHF. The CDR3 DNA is TGTGCCAGCAGTGAAGGGGCAGGGGGCTATTCACCCCTCCACTTT.

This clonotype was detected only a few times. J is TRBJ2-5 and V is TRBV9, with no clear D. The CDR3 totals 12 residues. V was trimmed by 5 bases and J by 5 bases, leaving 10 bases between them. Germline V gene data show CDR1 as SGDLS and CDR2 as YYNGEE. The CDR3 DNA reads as TGTGCCAGCAGGGACCCCGCGGAGACCCAGTACTTC. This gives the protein CASRDPAETQYF.

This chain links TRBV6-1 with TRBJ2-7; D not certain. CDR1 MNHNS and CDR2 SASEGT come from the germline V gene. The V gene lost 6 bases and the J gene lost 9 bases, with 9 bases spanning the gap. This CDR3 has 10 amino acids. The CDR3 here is CASRLGVQYF. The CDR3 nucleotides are TGTGCCAGCAGGTTGGGTGTGCAGTACTTC.

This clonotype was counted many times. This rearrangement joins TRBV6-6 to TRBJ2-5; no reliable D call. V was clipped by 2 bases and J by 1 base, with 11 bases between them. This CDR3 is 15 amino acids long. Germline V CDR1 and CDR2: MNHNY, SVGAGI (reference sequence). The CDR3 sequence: CASSYGSSPQETQYF. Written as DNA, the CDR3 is TGTGCCAGCAGTTACGGCTCGAGCCCCCAAGAGACCCAGTACTTC.

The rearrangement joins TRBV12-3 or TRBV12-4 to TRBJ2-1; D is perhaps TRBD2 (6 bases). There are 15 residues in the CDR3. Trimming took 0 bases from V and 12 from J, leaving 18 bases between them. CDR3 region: CASSLAHRISGTQFF. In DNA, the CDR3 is TGTGCCAGCAGTTTAGCGCATAGAATTAGCGGAACGCAGTTCTTC.

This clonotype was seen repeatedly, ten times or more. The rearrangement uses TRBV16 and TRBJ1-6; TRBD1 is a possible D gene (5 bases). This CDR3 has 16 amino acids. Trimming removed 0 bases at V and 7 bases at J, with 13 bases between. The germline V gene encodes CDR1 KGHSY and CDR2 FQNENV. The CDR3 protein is CASSQSGQGGNSPLHF. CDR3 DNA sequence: TGTGCCAGCAGCCAATCGGGGCAGGGTGGAAATTCACCCCTCCACTTT.

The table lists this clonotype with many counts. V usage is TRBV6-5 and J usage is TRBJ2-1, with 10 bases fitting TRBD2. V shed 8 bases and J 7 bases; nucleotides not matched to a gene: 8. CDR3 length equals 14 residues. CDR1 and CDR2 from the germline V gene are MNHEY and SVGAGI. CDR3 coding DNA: TGTGCCAGCGGGTCTAGCGGGAGTTTGAATGAGCAGTTCTTC. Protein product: CASGSSGSLNEQFF.

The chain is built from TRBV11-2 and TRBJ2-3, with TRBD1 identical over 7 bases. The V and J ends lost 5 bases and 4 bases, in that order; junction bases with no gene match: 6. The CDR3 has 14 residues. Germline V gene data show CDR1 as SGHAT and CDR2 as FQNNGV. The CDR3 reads CASSIQGSADTQYF. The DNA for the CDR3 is TGTGCCAGCAGCATACAGGGGTCGGCAGATACGCAGTATTTT.

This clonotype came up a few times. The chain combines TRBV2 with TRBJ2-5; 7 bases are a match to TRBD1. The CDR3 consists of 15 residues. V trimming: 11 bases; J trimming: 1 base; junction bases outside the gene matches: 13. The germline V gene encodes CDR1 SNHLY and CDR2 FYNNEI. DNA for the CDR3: TGTGCCGCCCAACAAGGACAGGCCCGCCAAGAGACCCAGTACTTC. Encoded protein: CAAQQGQARQETQYF.

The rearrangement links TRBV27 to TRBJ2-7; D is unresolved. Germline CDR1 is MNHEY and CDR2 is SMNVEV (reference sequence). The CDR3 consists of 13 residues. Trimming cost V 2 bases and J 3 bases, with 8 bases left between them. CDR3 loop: CASSLRALYEQYF. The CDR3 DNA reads TGTGCCAGCAGTTTAAGGGCCCTCTACGAGCAGTACTTC.

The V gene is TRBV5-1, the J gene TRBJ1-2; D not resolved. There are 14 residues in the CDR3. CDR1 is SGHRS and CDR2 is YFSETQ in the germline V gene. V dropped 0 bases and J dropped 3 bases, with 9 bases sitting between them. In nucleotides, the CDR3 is TGCGCCAGCAGCTTGGTTGGGTCCGACTATGGCTACACCTTC. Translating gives CASSLVGSDYGYTF.

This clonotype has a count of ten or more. CDR3 sequence reads: CASSLDGSQARYF. CDR3 DNA sequence: TGTGCCAGCAGCTTAGACGGCTCTCAGGCGCGGTATTTT. The V and J genes are TRBV7-2 and TRBJ2-3; D ambiguous. Between the trimmed V and J ends, which lost 1 base and 14 bases, there was a span of 16 bases. This CDR3 is built from 13 residues. CDR1 and CDR2 from the germline V gene are SGHTA and FQGNSA.

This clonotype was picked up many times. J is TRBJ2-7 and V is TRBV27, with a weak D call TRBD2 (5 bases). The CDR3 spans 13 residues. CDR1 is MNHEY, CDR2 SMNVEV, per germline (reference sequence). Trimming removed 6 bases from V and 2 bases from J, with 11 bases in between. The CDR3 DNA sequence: TGTGCCAGCAGATCTAGCAGCCCCTACGAGCAGTACTTC. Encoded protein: CASRSSSPYEQYF.

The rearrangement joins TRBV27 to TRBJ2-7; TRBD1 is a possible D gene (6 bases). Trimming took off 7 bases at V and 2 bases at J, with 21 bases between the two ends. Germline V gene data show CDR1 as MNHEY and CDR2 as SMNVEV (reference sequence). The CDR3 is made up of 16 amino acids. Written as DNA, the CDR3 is TGTGCCAGCACCCATAATTTGGACAGTTCCCCCTACGAGCAGTACTTC. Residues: CASTHNLDSSPYEQYF.

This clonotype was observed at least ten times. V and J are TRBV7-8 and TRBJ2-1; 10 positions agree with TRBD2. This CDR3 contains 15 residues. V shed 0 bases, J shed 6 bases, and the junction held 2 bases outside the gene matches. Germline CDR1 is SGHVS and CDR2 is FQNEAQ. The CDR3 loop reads CASSLAAGGFNEQFF. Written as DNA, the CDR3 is TGTGCCAGCAGCTTAGCAGCGGGAGGGTTCAATGAGCAGTTCTTC.

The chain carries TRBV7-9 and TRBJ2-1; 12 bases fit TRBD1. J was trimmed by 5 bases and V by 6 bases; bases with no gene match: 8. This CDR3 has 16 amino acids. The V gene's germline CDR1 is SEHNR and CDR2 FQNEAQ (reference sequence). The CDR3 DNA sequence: TGTGCCAGCAGAGCACCGGGACAGGGGGCAAACAATGAGCAGTTCTTC. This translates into CASRAPGQGANNEQFF.

CDR3 coding DNA: TGTGCCAGCAGTGAGCAGGGGTCGACCTACGAGCAGTACTTC. It is translated as CASSEQGSTYEQYF. The gene calls are TRBV2 and TRBJ2-7, with D possibly matching TRBD1 (6 bases). The germline CDR1 and CDR2 sequences are SNHLY and FYNNEI. The ends were cut back, 3 bases at V and 2 bases at J, with 11 bases in the middle. This CDR3 contains 14 residues.

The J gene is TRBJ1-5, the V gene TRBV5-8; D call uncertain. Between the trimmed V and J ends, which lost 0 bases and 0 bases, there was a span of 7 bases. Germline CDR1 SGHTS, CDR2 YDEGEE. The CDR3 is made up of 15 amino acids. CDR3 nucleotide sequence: TGTGCCAGCAGCTTGGGATCCAGTAGCAATCAGCCCCAGCATTTT. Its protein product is CASSLGSSSNQPQHF.

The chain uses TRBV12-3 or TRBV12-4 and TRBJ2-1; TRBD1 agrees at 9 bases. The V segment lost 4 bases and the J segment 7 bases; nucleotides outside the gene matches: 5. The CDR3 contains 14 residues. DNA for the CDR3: TGTGCCAGCAGTTCACAGGGGGCGGGGAATGAGCAGTTCTTC. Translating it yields CASSSQGAGNEQFF.

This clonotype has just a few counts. CDR3 amino acids: CASSYQQPNTGELFF. CDR3 DNA sequence: TGTGCCAGCAGTTACCAACAGCCGAACACCGGGGAGCTGTTTTTT. The genes are TRBV6-5 and TRBJ2-2, with D hard to call. Trimming pared 2 bases from V and 0 bases from J, leaving 7 bases between. The germline gives CDR1 MNHEY, CDR2 SVGAGI. This CDR3 spans 15 amino acids.

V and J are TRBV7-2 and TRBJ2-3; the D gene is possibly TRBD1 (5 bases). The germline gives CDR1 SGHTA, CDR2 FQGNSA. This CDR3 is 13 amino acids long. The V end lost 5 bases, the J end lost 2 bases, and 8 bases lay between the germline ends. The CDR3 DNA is TGTGCCAGCAGCGTACAGGTCACAGATACGCAGTATTTT. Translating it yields CASSVQVTDTQYF.

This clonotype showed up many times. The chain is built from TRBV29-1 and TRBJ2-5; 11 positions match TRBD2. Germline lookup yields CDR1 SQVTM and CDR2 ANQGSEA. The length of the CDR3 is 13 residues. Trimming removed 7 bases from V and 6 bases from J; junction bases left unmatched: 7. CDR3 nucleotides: TGCAGCGCCTGTCCTAGCGGGAGGAAGACCCAGTACTTC. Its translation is CSACPSGRKTQYF. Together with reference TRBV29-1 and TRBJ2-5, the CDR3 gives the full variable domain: SAVISQKPSRDICQRGTSLTIQCQVDSQVTMMFWYRQQPGQSLTLIATANQGSEATYESGFVIDKFPISRPNLTFSTLTVSNMSPEDSSIYLCSACPSGRKTQYFGPGTRLLVL.

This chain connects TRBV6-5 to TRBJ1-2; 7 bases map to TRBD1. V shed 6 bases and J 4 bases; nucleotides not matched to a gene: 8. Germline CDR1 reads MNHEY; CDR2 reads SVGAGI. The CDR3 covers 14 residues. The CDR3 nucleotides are TGTGCCAGCAGCACCGGGACAGCTTCCTATGGCTACACCTTC. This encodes CASSTGTASYGYTF.

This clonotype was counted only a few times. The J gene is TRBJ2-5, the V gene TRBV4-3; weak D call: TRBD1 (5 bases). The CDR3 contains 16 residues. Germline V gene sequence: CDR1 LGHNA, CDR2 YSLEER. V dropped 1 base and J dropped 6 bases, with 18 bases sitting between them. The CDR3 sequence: CASSQGTAGRGKTQYF. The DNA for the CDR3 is TGCGCCAGCAGCCAAGGGACGGCCGGTAGGGGAAAGACCCAGTACTTC.

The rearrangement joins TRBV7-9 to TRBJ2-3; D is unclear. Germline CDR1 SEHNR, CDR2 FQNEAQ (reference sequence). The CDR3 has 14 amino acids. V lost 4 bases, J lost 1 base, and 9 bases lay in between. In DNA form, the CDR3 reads TGTGCCAGCAGCTCGATCTGGGGCACAGATACGCAGTATTTT. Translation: CASSSIWGTDTQYF.

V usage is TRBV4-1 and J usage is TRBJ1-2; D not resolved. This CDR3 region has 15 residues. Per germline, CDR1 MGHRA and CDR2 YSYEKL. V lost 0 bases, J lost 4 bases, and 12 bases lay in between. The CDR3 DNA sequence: TGCGCCAGCAGCCAAGATGATTCTCCGCTCTATGGCTACACCTTC. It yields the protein CASSQDDSPLYGYTF.